This T cell receptor (beta chain) was observed in a study of T cells in women clearing cervical HPV infection. Study-wide background: Women with histologically confirmed HPV16-related CIN3 or worse, 2 with invasive cancer, served as cases. Only a few women had HLA typing results available.

Study-level points and caveats: CIN3+ cases had significantly higher TCR repertoire richness than controls, but evenness did not differ.

The V gene's germline CDR1 is MDHEN and CDR2 SYDVKM. Trimming shortened V by 6 bases and J by 6 bases, and 12 bases separated the two germline ends. This CDR3 comprises 12 residues. A remark on this clone: Its antigen is as yet unknown. The CDR3 is cut off 3 residues early in the read; its end comes from the germline J gene.

Clones were read by immunoSEQ multiplex PCR, and TCRdb kept only the in-frame ones, dropping some. The repertoire table contains 48,000 or so clones. V and J are TRBV28 and TRBJ2-7; D is perhaps TRBD1 (6 bases). The sequenced sample consisted of blood buffy coat. This TCR was recovered from a woman between 18 and 70 years old with a cervical HPV16 infection that either progressed to CIN3+ or cleared (not recorded which). The part of the CDR3 DNA that was read is TGTGCCAGCAGCTCCTGGGGGCGCGAG. Translating gives CASSSWGRE. The complete CDR3 sequence is CASSSWGREQYF.